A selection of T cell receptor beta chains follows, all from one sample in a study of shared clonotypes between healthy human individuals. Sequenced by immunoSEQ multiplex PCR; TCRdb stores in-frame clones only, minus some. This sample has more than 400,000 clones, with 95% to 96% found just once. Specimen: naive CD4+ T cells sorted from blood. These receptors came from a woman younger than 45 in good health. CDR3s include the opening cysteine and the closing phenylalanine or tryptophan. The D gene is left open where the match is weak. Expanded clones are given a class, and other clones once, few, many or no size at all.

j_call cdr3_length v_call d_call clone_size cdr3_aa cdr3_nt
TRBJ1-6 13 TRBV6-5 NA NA CASSTRDNSPLHF TGTGCCAGCAGTACCAGGGATAATTCACCCCTCCACTTT
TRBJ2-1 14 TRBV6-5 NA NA CASSYGRRVNEQFF TGTGCCAGCAGTTATGGGCGCAGGGTGAATGAGCAGTTCTTC
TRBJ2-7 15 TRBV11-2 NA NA CASSPPLRGHYEQYF TGTGCCAGCAGCCCGCCGCTCCGGGGGCACTACGAGCAGTACTTC
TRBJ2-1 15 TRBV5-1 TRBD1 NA CASSLVQGARDEQFF TGCGCCAGCAGCTTGGTACAGGGGGCTCGGGATGAGCAGTTCTTC
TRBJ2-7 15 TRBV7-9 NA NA CASSPRAALAYEQYF TGTGCCAGCAGCCCCCGAGCGGCACTGGCCTACGAGCAGTACTTC
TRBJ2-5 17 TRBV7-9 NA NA CASSFRVNGRGQETQYF TGTGCCAGCAGCTTCAGGGTCAACGGCCGGGGCCAAGAGACCCAGTACTTC
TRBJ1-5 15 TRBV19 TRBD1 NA CASSIAGGGNQPQHF TGTGCCAGTAGTATAGCAGGGGGAGGCAATCAGCCCCAGCATTTT
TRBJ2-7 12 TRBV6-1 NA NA CASSVSSYEQYF TGTGCCAGCTCAGTGAGTTCGTACGAGCAGTACTTC
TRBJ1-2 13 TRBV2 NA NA CASRIQGEYGYTF TGTGCCAGCAGAATTCAGGGAGAATATGGCTACACCTTC
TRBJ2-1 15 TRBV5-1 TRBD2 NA CASKASGRERHEQFF TGCGCCAGCAAGGCTAGCGGGAGGGAGCGACATGAGCAGTTCTTC
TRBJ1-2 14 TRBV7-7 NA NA CASSSEGQAGGYTF TGTGCCAGCAGCTCAGAAGGGCAGGCGGGGGGCTACACCTTC
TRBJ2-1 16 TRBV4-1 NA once CASSQERDGLVYEQFF TGCGCCAGCAGCCAAGAGAGGGACGGGCTTGTTTATGAGCAGTTCTTC
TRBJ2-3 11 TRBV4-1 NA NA CASFAEDTQYF TGCGCCAGTTTTGCGGAAGATACGCAGTATTTT
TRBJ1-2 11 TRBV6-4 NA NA CATRTSLGYTF TGTGCCACCAGAACATCTCTGGGCTACACCTTC
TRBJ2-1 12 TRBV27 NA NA CASSPLVGVGFF TGTGCCAGCAGTCCCCTGGTCGGGGTCGGGTTCTTC
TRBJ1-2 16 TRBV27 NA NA CASSRGSPPQLYGYTF TGTGCCAGCAGTCGGGGGTCACCTCCTCAACTCTATGGCTACACCTTC
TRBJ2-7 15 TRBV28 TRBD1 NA CASGLGGQGISEQYF TGTGCCAGCGGCCTTGGGGGACAGGGGATATCCGAGCAGTACTTC
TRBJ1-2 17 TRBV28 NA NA CASSFLVGGNPNYGYTF TGTGCCAGCAGTTTTCTGGTCGGGGGCAACCCTAACTATGGCTACACCTTC
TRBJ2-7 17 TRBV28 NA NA CASSWDRRRGDFHEQYF TGTGCCAGCAGTTGGGACAGGCGCCGGGGGGACTTCCACGAGCAGTACTTC
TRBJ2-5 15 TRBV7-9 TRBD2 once CASSFGLAGEETQYF TGTGCCAGCAGCTTCGGACTAGCGGGAGAGGAGACCCAGTACTTC
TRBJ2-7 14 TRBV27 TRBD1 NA CASGRDRGYYEQYF TGTGCCAGCGGCCGGGACAGGGGTTACTACGAGCAGTACTTC
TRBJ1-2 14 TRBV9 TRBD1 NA CASSETAGTGGYTF TGTGCCAGCAGCGAAACCGCCGGGACAGGGGGCTACACCTTC
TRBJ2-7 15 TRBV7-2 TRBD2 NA CASSNPTSGIYEQYF TGTGCCAGCAGCAACCCGACTAGCGGGATCTACGAGCAGTACTTC
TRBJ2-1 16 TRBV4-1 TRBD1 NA CASSHLKTGGGNEQFF TGCGCCAGCAGCCACCTAAAGACAGGGGGGGGCAATGAGCAGTTCTTC
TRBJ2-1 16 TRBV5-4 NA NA CASSFGGSGLYNEQFF TGTGCCAGCAGCTTCGGGGGTAGCGGCCTCTACAATGAGCAGTTCTTC
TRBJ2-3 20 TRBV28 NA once CARIRAGLNTPSLGTDTQYF TGTGCTAGAATAAGGGCGGGACTGAATACGCCTAGCCTGGGCACAGATACGCAGTATTTT
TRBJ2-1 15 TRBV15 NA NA CATSRGAAGYNEQFF TGTGCCACCAGCAGGGGCGCGGCTGGCTACAATGAGCAGTTCTTC
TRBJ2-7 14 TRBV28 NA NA CASIPTGTRYEQYF TGTGCCAGCATCCCGACAGGAACTCGCTACGAGCAGTACTTC
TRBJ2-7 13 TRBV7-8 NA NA CASSTRTGYEQYF TGTGCCAGCAGCACCCGGACGGGATACGAGCAGTACTTC
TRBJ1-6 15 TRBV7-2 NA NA CASSLVTDYNSPLHF TGTGCCAGCAGCTTAGTAACGGACTATAATTCACCCCTCCACTTT
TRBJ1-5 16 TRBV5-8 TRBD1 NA CASSLAAGQTNQPQHF TGTGCCAGCAGCTTGGCCGCGGGACAGACCAATCAGCCCCAGCATTTT